Shown below are 19 T cell receptor beta chains from a single sample sequenced in a study of PD-1 blockade in classical Hodgkin lymphoma. Brentuximab vedotin exposure varied, and every patient relapsed after autologous stem cell transplantation. Magnetic negative selection was used to purify CD4+ T cells from PBMCs that had been thawed. TCRdb keeps only in-frame clones here, not all; method: immunoSEQ multiplex PCR. The sample has about 4,200 clones; about 89% are singletons. The sample here was CD4+ T cells from blood, taken at baseline. Receptors originate from a human donor with classical Hodgkin lymphoma.

The CDR3 protein is CASSSLTGANTEAFF. CDR3 DNA: TGTGCCAGCAGTTCCCTCACGGGGGCGAACACTGAAGCTTTCTTT. This chain uses TRBV6-5 with TRBJ1-1; a weak D match, TRBD1 (6 bases). The V gene's germline CDR1 is MNHEY and CDR2 SVGAGI. V lost 4 bases, J lost 1 base, and 13 bases lay in between. The CDR3 contains 15 residues.

The chain links TRBV5-1 to TRBJ2-3, with a weak D call TRBD2 (7 bases). CDR3 length: 15 amino acids. Trimming took 6 bases from V and 3 from J, leaving 17 bases between them. The germline gives CDR1 SGHRS, CDR2 YFSETQ. The CDR3 protein is CASKPLGGGTDTQYF. CDR3 nucleotide sequence: TGCGCCAGCAAACCCCTAGGGGGGGGTACAGATACGCAGTATTTT.

The chain joins TRBV30 to TRBJ2-2; TRBD2 matches 7 bases. Germline V gene data show CDR1 as GTSNPN and CDR2 as SVGIG (reference sequence). J gave up 3 bases and V 6 bases, and 10 bases lay outside the gene matches. This CDR3 is built from 15 residues. In nucleotides, the CDR3 is TGTGCCTGCAAGCCCGGGACTACCCACACCGGGGAGCTGTTTTTT. It translates to CACKPGTTHTGELFF.

The J gene is TRBJ1-4, the V gene TRBV2, with D unresolved. The V end was cut by 4 bases, the J end by 7 bases, with 4 bases between. The CDR3 sequence is 11 residues long. CDR1 and CDR2 (germline): SNHLY, FYNNEI. The CDR3 loop reads CASSGSEKLFF. Here the CDR3 DNA reads TGTGCCAGCAGTGGGAGTGAAAAACTGTTTTTT. The full variable domain, its missing parts supplied by reference TRBV2 and TRBJ1-4, is EPEVTQTPSHQVTQMGQEVILRCVPISNHLYFYWYRQILGQKVEFLVSFYNNEISEKSEIFDDQFSVERPDGSNFTLKIRSTKLEDSAMYFCASSGSEKLFFGSGTQLSVL.

V and J are TRBV5-5 and TRBJ2-7, with D unclear. Germline assignment: CDR1 SGHKS and CDR2 YYEKEE (reference sequence). The CDR3 is 15 residues long. Trimming left V 0 bases short and J 3 bases short, with 13 bases between. DNA of the CDR3: TGTGCCAGCAGCTTGGAACTTTCCATGGACTACGAGCAGTACTTC. This encodes CASSLELSMDYEQYF.

This chain uses TRBV5-1 with TRBJ2-7; 10 nucleotides agree with TRBD1. CDR1 and CDR2 from the germline V gene are SGHRS and YFSETQ. This CDR3 has 15 amino acids. Trimming removed 6 bases from V and 6 bases from J; junction bases left unmatched: 12. The CDR3 DNA follows: TGCGCCAGCACCCTCGCCGGGACAGGGGCATTCGAGCAGTACTTC. Its protein product is CASTLAGTGAFEQYF.

The chain has TRBV30 and TRBJ1-2, with D uncertain. Trimming pared 2 bases from V and 8 bases from J, leaving 9 bases between. Germline values: CDR1 GTSNPN, CDR2 SVGIG (reference sequence). The CDR3 covers 11 residues. The DNA of the CDR3 is TGTGCCTGGAGTTCAAACACCGGCTACACCTTC. Amino acids: CAWSSNTGYTF.

The V call is TRBV5-1, the J call TRBJ1-1; 10 nucleotides line up with TRBD1. V trimming: 5 bases; J trimming: 0 bases; junction bases outside the gene matches: 7. This CDR3 comprises 16 residues. CDR1 is SGHRS, CDR2 YFSETQ, per germline. The CDR3 here is CASRFRDRGLNTEAFF. CDR3 DNA: TGCGCCAGCAGGTTCCGGGACAGGGGATTGAACACTGAAGCTTTCTTT. Drawing the rest from reference TRBV5-1 and TRBJ1-1, the complete variable domain is KAGVTQTPRYLIKTRGQQVTLSCSPISGHRSVSWYQQTPGQGLQFLFEYFSETQRNKGNFPGRFSGRQFSNSRSEMNVSTLELGDSALYLCASRFRDRGLNTEAFFGQGTRLTVV.

The rearrangement links TRBV28 to TRBJ1-6, with 9 bases fitting TRBD1. Per the germline V gene, CDR1 is MDHEN and CDR2 is SYDVKM. Germline trimming cut 9 bases from V and 7 bases from J; bases unmatched to any gene: 7. This CDR3 is built from 14 residues. DNA of the CDR3: TGTGCCAGTAAGAGGGACAGGGACAATTCACCCCTCCACTTT. Its translation is CASKRDRDNSPLHF.

The J gene is TRBJ2-7, the V gene TRBV5-1; 8 positions agree with TRBD2. The germline V gene encodes CDR1 SGHRS and CDR2 YFSETQ. Unmatched junction bases numbered 5, after V lost 4 bases and J lost 2 bases. This CDR3 has 14 residues. The CDR3 region has the DNA TGCGCCAGCAGCGATAGCGGGGATACCTACGAGCAGTACTTC. Its translation is CASSDSGDTYEQYF.

V is TRBV9 and J is TRBJ2-2, with TRBD1 matching over 9 bases. The CDR3 consists of 16 residues. Germline-derived CDR1 and CDR2 are SGDLS and YYNGEE. V shed 3 bases and J 2 bases; nucleotides not matched to a gene: 5. The CDR3 sequence: CASSGGQGFNTGELFF. In nucleotides, the CDR3 is TGTGCCAGCAGCGGCGGACAGGGGTTCAACACCGGGGAGCTGTTTTTT.

This clone has just one count. This chain uses TRBV28 with TRBJ1-4; 9 bases agree with TRBD1. Trimming removed 3 bases from V and 8 bases from J; junction bases left unmatched: 10. CDR3 size: 16 residues. Looked up from germline, CDR1 is MDHEN and CDR2 is SYDVKM. The CDR3 DNA is TGTGCCAGCAGTTTGTACCCACAGGGGGCAGGAGAAAAACTGTTTTTT. This codes for CASSLYPQGAGEKLFF.

The rearrangement uses TRBV27 and TRBJ2-1; TRBD2 matches 9 bases. Per the germline V gene, CDR1 is MNHEY and CDR2 is SMNVEV (reference sequence). This CDR3 is 15 amino acids long. With 6 bases clipped from V and 10 bases from J, the junction kept 13 bases outside the gene matches. CDR3 coding DNA: TGTGCCAGCAGCCCGTTAGCGGGGGCCGAGGGGGAGCAGTTCTTC. Encoded protein: CASSPLAGAEGEQFF.

This chain uses TRBV20-1 with TRBJ1-4, with no clear D. There are 11 residues in the CDR3. Trimming cost V 5 bases and J 6 bases, with 7 bases left between them. Germline CDR1 is DFQATT and CDR2 is SNEGSKA (reference sequence). The CDR3 DNA follows: TGCAGTGCTCCGTACTATGAAAAACTGTTTTTT. Its translation: CSAPYYEKLFF.

This clone has only one observation. V gene TRBV30 combines with J gene TRBJ1-2; D is uncertain. The CDR3 length is 14 residues. In germline, CDR1 is GTSNPN, CDR2 SVGIG (reference sequence). V lost 5 bases and J 2 bases, leaving 15 bases between the germline ends. CDR3 residues: CAWGGSRNNYGYTF. CDR3 DNA sequence: TGTGCCTGGGGAGGAAGTCGAAACAACTATGGCTACACCTTC.

The chain joins TRBV6-6 to TRBJ1-2; D remains ambiguous. V shed 2 bases and J shed 0 bases, with 7 bases lying between them. Germline V CDR1 and CDR2: MNHNY, SVGAGI (reference sequence). The CDR3 sequence is 14 residues long. In DNA form, the CDR3 reads TGTGCCAGCAGTTACGCGGCTCCTAACTATGGCTACACCTTC. Its protein product is CASSYAAPNYGYTF.

This sequence joins TRBV30 and TRBJ1-3; no clear D. Trimming left V 0 bases short and J 3 bases short, with 3 bases between. Germline loops: CDR1 GTSNPN, CDR2 SVGIG (reference sequence). The CDR3 loop spans 12 amino acids. Here the CDR3 reads CAWSVSGNTIYF. DNA for the CDR3: TGTGCCTGGAGTGTTAGTGGAAACACCATATATTTT.

The chain is built from TRBV6-1 and TRBJ1-2; D perhaps matches TRBD1 (5 bases). V was shortened by 4 bases and J by 2 bases, with 14 bases between the two germline ends. The CDR3 has 15 amino acids. The germline V gene has CDR1 MNHNS and CDR2 SASEGT. CDR3: CASSAGSQENYGYTF. CDR3 DNA: TGTGCCAGCAGTGCAGGGTCGCAGGAAAACTATGGCTACACCTTC.

A single count supports this clone. This rearrangement joins TRBV5-1 to TRBJ1-2; 7 nucleotides line up with TRBD1. Germline V gives CDR1 SGHRS, CDR2 YFSETQ. The CDR3 spans 14 residues. Unmatched junction bases numbered 2, after V lost 3 bases and J lost 0 bases. The DNA of the CDR3 is TGCGCCAGCAGCTGGGGACAGCCTAACTATGGCTACACCTTC. Translated, it gives CASSWGQPNYGYTF.